A single sample gave rise to the 15 T cell receptor beta chains below, sequenced in a study of blood T cell repertoires in COVID-19. Profiled with immunoSEQ multiplex PCR; TCRdb holds only in-frame clones, not every one. The data hold 95,000 or so clones, with 60% to 85% observed a single time. The sequencing sample was made of peripheral blood. The source of these receptors is an elderly woman with active or convalescent COVID-19.

V and J are TRBV28 and TRBJ1-5; TRBD1 aligns across 9 bases. The germline CDR1 and CDR2 sequences are MDHEN and SYDVKM. J lost 1 base, V lost 5 bases, and 12 bases had no gene match. This CDR3 is 18 amino acids long. CDR3 nucleotide sequence: TGTGCCAGCAGTCTATCCGGGACAGGGATTCGCAGCAATCAGCCCCAGCATTTT. This gives the protein CASSLSGTGIRSNQPQHF. The full variable domain, rest sourced from reference TRBV28 and TRBJ1-5, is DVKVTQSSRYLVKRTGEKVFLECVQDMDHENMFWYRQDPGLGLRLIYFSYDVKMKEKGDIPEGYSVSREKKERFSLILESASTNQTSMYLCASSLSGTGIRSNQPQHFGDGTRLSIL.

V usage is TRBV5-1 and J usage is TRBJ2-5, with 7 bases matching TRBD1. Losses at the gene ends were 0 bases for V and 4 bases for J; bases not matched to a gene: 6. The germline V gene encodes CDR1 SGHRS and CDR2 YFSETQ. CDR3 length: 15 amino acids. CDR3 DNA sequence: TGCGCCAGCAGCTTGGGACAGGGTCGGGCAGAGACCCAGTACTTC. It specifies CASSLGQGRAETQYF.

The chain employs TRBV9 and TRBJ1-3; D is possibly TRBD1 (5 bases). Trimming removed 5 bases at V and 0 bases at J, with 9 bases between. Germline V CDR1 and CDR2: SGDLS, YYNGEE. This CDR3 has 14 amino acids. CDR3 residues: CASSQGVSGNTIYF. The CDR3 DNA reads TGTGCCAGCAGTCAGGGCGTCTCTGGAAACACCATATATTTT.

The chain employs TRBV13 and TRBJ2-7, with D perhaps matching TRBD1 (5 bases). The V end was cut by 5 bases, the J end by 2 bases, with 10 bases between. This CDR3 is 13 amino acids long. Per germline, CDR1 PRHDT and CDR2 FYEKMQ (reference sequence). The CDR3 spells CASSRQLAYEQYF. DNA of the CDR3: TGTGCCAGCAGCCGACAGTTAGCCTACGAGCAGTACTTC.

The chain links TRBV29-1 to TRBJ1-5; no reliable D call. Germline CDR1 and CDR2: SQVTM and ANQGSEA. Trimming removed 4 bases from V and 3 bases from J, with 7 bases in between. The CDR3 spans 12 residues. DNA of the CDR3: TGCAGCGTTGCAGGTTACAATCAGCCCCAGCATTTT. This codes for CSVAGYNQPQHF.

The chain is built from TRBV2 and TRBJ2-1; D not certain. Germline V gene lookup returns CDR1 SNHLY and CDR2 FYNNEI. The V end was cut by 8 bases, the J end by 0 bases, with 8 bases between. The CDR3 is 13 residues long. CDR3 nucleotide sequence: TGTGCCAGCTTCTATAGCTCCTACAATGAGCAGTTCTTC. Its translation is CASFYSSYNEQFF.

This chain connects TRBV7-2 to TRBJ2-7, with TRBD2 matching 7 bases. V was pared by 3 bases and J by 3 bases, with 11 bases of the junction left unmatched. Germline V lookup: CDR1 SGHTA, CDR2 FQGNSA. The CDR3 spans 16 residues. The CDR3 is CASSLTLASGSYEQYF. For the CDR3, the DNA is TGTGCCAGCAGCTTGACCCTCGCTAGCGGCAGCTACGAGCAGTACTTC.

The chain links TRBV7-7 to TRBJ1-1; 7 bases line up with TRBD1. Per germline, CDR1 SSHAT and CDR2 FNYEAQ (reference sequence). Trimming removed 3 bases from V and 4 bases from J; junction bases left unmatched: 2. The CDR3 has 13 residues. CDR3 sequence (DNA): TGTGCCAGCAGCTTTCGACAGGGCACTGAAGCTTTCTTT. This encodes CASSFRQGTEAFF.

The genes are TRBV28 and TRBJ1-2; no definite D call. The CDR3 contains 14 residues. Germline lookup yields CDR1 MDHEN and CDR2 SYDVKM. With 7 bases removed from V and 8 bases from J, the gap between germline ends came to 20 bases. The CDR3 sequence is CASNPTAVERGYTF. CDR3 bases: TGTGCCAGCAACCCAACCGCGGTCGAAAGGGGCTACACCTTC.

This chain links TRBV6-1 with TRBJ1-5; 10 positions agree with TRBD1. Losses at the gene ends were 2 bases for V and 5 bases for J; bases not matched to a gene: 6. The germline CDR1 and CDR2 sequences are MNHNS and SASEGT. This CDR3 has 16 residues. The DNA for the CDR3 is TGTGCCAGCAGTGAACTGATCGGACAGGGGGATCAGCCCCAGCATTTT. It specifies CASSELIGQGDQPQHF.

The genes are TRBV19 and TRBJ1-4; 7 bases align to TRBD1. J was trimmed by 3 bases and V by 4 bases; bases with no gene match: 5. CDR3 length: 15 residues. In germline, CDR1 is LNHDA, CDR2 SQIVND (reference sequence). CDR3: CASSTTGTANEKLFF. In DNA form, the CDR3 reads TGTGCCAGTAGTACAACCGGGACAGCTAATGAAAAACTGTTTTTT. Full variable domain (rest looked up from reference TRBV19 and TRBJ1-4): DGGITQSPKYLFRKEGQNVTLSCEQNLNHDAMYWYRQDPGQGLRLIYYSQIVNDFQKGDIAEGYSVSREKKESFPLTVTSAQKNPTAFYLCASSTTGTANEKLFFGSGTQLSVL.

The CDR3 is CASSRAGTGDYEQYF. CDR3 in DNA: TGTGCCAGCAGCCGGGCCGGGACAGGGGACTACGAGCAGTACTTC. The chain joins TRBV5-6 to TRBJ2-7; 10 bases match TRBD1. Germline assignment: CDR1 SGHDT and CDR2 YYEEEE. J lost 3 bases, V lost 4 bases, and 7 bases had no gene match. The CDR3 contains 15 residues.

This chain joins TRBV25-1 and TRBJ2-7; D is possibly TRBD1 (5 bases). The CDR3 contains 16 residues. The germline V gene has CDR1 MGHDK and CDR2 SYGVNS. V was shortened by 3 bases and J by 5 bases, with 20 bases between the two germline ends. CDR3 bases: TGTGCCAGCAGTGACGCGCTCAGGGCTGAGTTCCACGAGCAGTACTTC. Protein sequence: CASSDALRAEFHEQYF.

Comment on this clone: Germline and junction disagree at one end, which may indicate a read error. This specimen includes other DNA sequences encoding the same CDR3. This chain connects TRBV5-1 to TRBJ2-1; TRBD2 aligns across 7 bases. CDR1 SGHRS and CDR2 YFSETQ come from the germline V gene. The CDR3 runs to 16 residues. As DNA, the CDR3 is TGTGCCAGCAGCTTGGCAGGCGGGAGCTCCTACAATGAGCAGTTCTTC. It encodes CASSLAGGSSYNEQFF.

This chain connects TRBV18 to TRBJ2-1; possible D gene TRBD2, 6 bases. Germline V gives CDR1 KGHSH, CDR2 LQKENI. With 3 bases removed from V and 10 bases from J, the gap between germline ends came to 13 bases. The CDR3 length is 13 residues. In DNA, the CDR3 is TGTGCCAGCTCACCTAGCGGCGCCGGCGAGCAGTTCTTC. Encoded protein: CASSPSGAGEQFF.